Only one count was recorded for the clone carrying this TCR beta chain. As yet, its antigen is unknown. Trimming shortened V by 1 base and J by 6 bases, and 8 bases separated the two germline ends. The CDR3 sequence is 13 residues long. CDR1 ENHRY and CDR2 SYGVKD come from the germline V gene. The data belong to a study of shared clonotypes between healthy human individuals. Sequenced by immunoSEQ multiplex PCR; TCRdb stores in-frame clones only, minus some. The sample yields about 1.9 million clones, 93% seen once. Study results and limitations: In several donors, approximately 5% of naive CD4 clonotypes appeared in common. Owing to a small donor count, the genetic and exposure-history diversity represented was limited.

Naive CD8 cells lacked CD45RO, underwent positive selection for CCR7 and left out terminally differentiated effector memory CD45RA+ cells. The chain combines TRBV10-3 with TRBJ2-3; no firm D call. Sequenced material: naive CD8+ T cells from PBMCs. The sequence was collected from a man aged 18 to 29 in good health. Some clones in this sample may be carry-over from other donors' samples. The CDR3, as DNA: TGTGCCATCAGTGAGTATTCCTTGGATACGCAGTATTTT. The encoded protein is CAISEYSLDTQYF.